Listed below are T cell receptor beta chains from one sample, sequenced in a study of blood T cell repertoires in COVID-19. Method: immunoSEQ multiplex PCR; TCRdb's copy keeps in-frame clones and lacks some. The sample holds over 85,000 clones, roughly four fifths seen once. Material: peripheral blood. These receptors all stem from a woman aged 60-70 years with acute or convalescent COVID-19. Each CDR3 is given with its conserved first and last residue.

V gene: TRBV6-5
J gene: TRBJ2-7
CDR3 protein: CASSTTPGSHEQYF

V gene: TRBV2
J gene: TRBJ2-5
CDR3 protein: CASSEGPTGTETQYF

V gene: TRBV7-2
J gene: TRBJ2-7
CDR3 protein: CASSDIWGSRGIGEQYF

V gene: TRBV6-1
J gene: TRBJ1-2
CDR3 protein: CASSDRGRSIGVYTF

V gene: TRBV7-2
J gene: TRBJ2-1
CDR3 protein: CASRPFVGQGTGEQFF

V gene: TRBV6-5
J gene: TRBJ1-1
CDR3 protein: CASSKNTEAFF

V gene: TRBV14
J gene: TRBJ2-5
CDR3 protein: CASSWGLETQYF

V gene: TRBV2
J gene: TRBJ2-1
CDR3 protein: CASSDVLLGAEQFF

V gene: TRBV6-1
J gene: TRBJ1-2
CDR3 protein: CASSEDRGDGYTF

V gene: TRBV6-5
J gene: TRBJ2-7
CDR3 protein: CASSYSSALTSYEQYF

V gene: TRBV5-1
J gene: TRBJ1-4
CDR3 protein: CASSVLGVNEKLFF

V gene: TRBV28
J gene: TRBJ1-2
CDR3 protein: CASRGTGFNGYTF

V gene: TRBV2
J gene: TRBJ1-4
CDR3 protein: CASRTGGANEKLFF

V gene: TRBV3-1/TRBV3-2
J gene: TRBJ1-4
CDR3 protein: CASSQRRDRGHVGISEKLFF

V gene: TRBV7-6
J gene: TRBJ2-1
CDR3 protein: CASSLVSGGKKGEQFF

V gene: TRBV4-3
J gene: TRBJ2-7
CDR3 protein: CASSQGTGQNSYEQYF

V gene: TRBV5-1
J gene: TRBJ2-7
CDR3 protein: CASSLETSRSSYEQYF

V gene: TRBV4-1
J gene: TRBJ1-5
CDR3 protein: CASRRGLEDQPQHF

V gene: TRBV18
J gene: TRBJ1-5
CDR3 protein: CASSPQEGANQPQHF

V gene: TRBV9
J gene: TRBJ1-1
CDR3 protein: CASSGQRTVNAEAFF

V gene: TRBV6-5
J gene: TRBJ1-2
CDR3 protein: CASRSDRGGGYTF

V gene: TRBV14
J gene: TRBJ1-4
CDR3 protein: CASSQIQDEKLFF

V gene: TRBV6-5
J gene: TRBJ1-2
CDR3 protein: CASSYSQGVSYGYTF

V gene: TRBV7-2
J gene: TRBJ1-1
CDR3 protein: CASSLDREAEAFF

V gene: TRBV15
J gene: TRBJ1-3
CDR3 protein: CATSRDSRGGLDTIYF

V gene: TRBV19
J gene: TRBJ2-7
CDR3 protein: CASSTGTSGGYEQYF

V gene: TRBV23-1
J gene: TRBJ2-7
CDR3 protein: CASSPKKQGYEQYF

V gene: TRBV28
J gene: TRBJ2-3
CDR3 protein: CASSYTKRGGEDTQYF

V gene: TRBV7-2
J gene: TRBJ2-1
CDR3 protein: CASSANSGEQFF

V gene: TRBV2
J gene: TRBJ2-3
CDR3 protein: CASSVPGGGTDTQYF

V gene: TRBV11-2
J gene: TRBJ1-6
CDR3 protein: CASSSLQGTSSPLHF

V gene: TRBV7-9
J gene: TRBJ2-3
CDR3 protein: CASSFPAGEPTDTQYF

V gene: TRBV5-1
J gene: TRBJ2-7
CDR3 protein: CASSLVAPNEQYF

V gene: TRBV10-2
J gene: TRBJ2-3
CDR3 protein: CASSDPKGDGTDTQYF

V gene: TRBV7-7
J gene: TRBJ2-5
CDR3 protein: CASSLGFGVQETQYF

V gene: TRBV9
J gene: TRBJ2-3
CDR3 protein: CASSASSTGGTDTQYF

V gene: TRBV7-9
J gene: TRBJ2-5
CDR3 protein: CASSLVASGVGTQYF